The rows below give T cell receptor beta chains drawn from one sample of a study of persistence of HIV-infected CD4 T cells. The data were produced by immunoSEQ multiplex PCR, yet TCRdb's version contains in-frame clones alone and is incomplete. The data show some 31,000 clones, with 65% to 90% seen just once and more than 0.85% held by the top ten. These receptors have no identified antigens. Sequencing was performed on CD4+ T cells sorted from PBMCs after roughly 20-hour stimulation, taken from a patient who received antiretroviral therapy. These receptors were collected from an adult man with HIV who was CMV-seropositive. The conserved cysteine and the conserved F or W are not part of the CDR3 here.

v_gene	j_gene	CDR3aa
TRBV9	TRBJ1-1	ASSEPSNTEAF
TRBV11-3	TRBJ2-7	ASSLEADSYEQY
TRBV15	TRBJ1-5	ATSSGPTTSNQPQH
TRBV10-3	TRBJ1-6	AISGARTNSPLH
TRBV19	TRBJ1-1	ASIPREGARTGSEAF
TRBV10-3	TRBJ1-3	AISDRGHGNTIY
TRBV7-2	TRBJ1-4	ASSPQGGATEKLF
TRBV29-1	TRBJ2-3	SVRGGPRTDTQY
TRBV3-1/TRBV3-2	TRBJ1-1	ASSQGLGPMNTEAF
TRBV29-1	TRBJ1-2	SVGGINYGYT
TRBV6-5	TRBJ1-1	ASSYRALNTEAF
TRBV7-9	TRBJ2-1	ASSFSVHEQF
TRBV19	TRBJ1-3	ASSSATSGNTIY
TRBV5-1	TRBJ1-1	ASSPQARGTEAF
TRBV19	TRBJ1-2	ASSVSFYGYT
TRBV9	TRBJ1-1	ASSGTGVTEAF
TRBV19	TRBJ1-5	ASRPSGTVPQH
TRBV6-5	TRBJ2-7	ASRDRGGSEQY
TRBV28	TRBJ1-1	ASSLGLSAF
TRBV28	TRBJ2-7	ASSLWRLLVGTGTYEQY
TRBV7-8	TRBJ2-1	ASSLVRSSYNEQF
TRBV7-2	TRBJ2-7	ASSLGLFLYEQY
TRBV6-1	TRBJ2-7	ASTDRGPNEQY
TRBV6-2/TRBV6-3	TRBJ1-1	ASSYAPGGTEAF
TRBV2	TRBJ1-5	ASRALHTGTGKNQPQH
TRBV9	TRBJ2-2	ASGRRSRLTSTGELF
TRBV2	TRBJ1-1	ASSAGVTEAF
TRBV4-1	TRBJ1-1	ASSTRTGTEYTEAF
TRBV6-2/TRBV6-3	TRBJ1-3	ASSKIDSYSGNTIY
TRBV29-1	TRBJ1-2	SVDSGLLKGYT
TRBV27	TRBJ2-1	ASSFGTGSNEQF
TRBV2	TRBJ2-6	ASSGGGYGANVLT
TRBV10-3	TRBJ1-5	AISEQGSNQPQH
TRBV7-2	TRBJ1-6	ASSSTADSPLH
TRBV7-9	TRBJ1-3	ASGPPGGSSLDTIY
TRBV29-1	TRBJ2-1	SAVTPGRTNEQF
TRBV5-1	TRBJ2-5	ASSHSIRETQY
TRBV11-1	TRBJ1-1	ASSFGQGYTEAF
TRBV12-3/TRBV12-4	TRBJ1-2	ASSRDREYGYT
TRBV7-2	TRBJ1-5	ASSLVWDSNQPQH
TRBV5-6	TRBJ1-1	ASSYRDRVSTEAF